The source of this TCR beta chain is a study of response to subunit inactivated influenza vaccine. Per the germline V gene, CDR1 is SSHAT and CDR2 is FNYEAQ (reference sequence). CDR3 length: 17 amino acids. TCRdb fed the RT-PCR reads into MiXCR, producing one record per CDR3 protein. The sample has around 750,000 distinct CDR3 sequences, 21% seen once. As for this clonotype: At one end, the junction sequence differs from germline, possibly due to a read error.

Sample: PBMCs from blood, taken about 5 days after vaccination. This receptor was obtained from a man aged 50-59 years who received an inactivated influenza vaccine. This chain uses TRBV7-7 with TRBJ2-5; 8 bases are a match to TRBD2. For the CDR3, the DNA is TGTGCTAGCAGCTCCACGGAAAGCGGGGGCCTCCAAGAGACCCAGTACTTC. Translating it yields CASSSTESGGLQETQYF. Using reference TRBV7-7 and TRBJ2-5 for the parts outside the CDR3, the full variable domain is GAGVSQSPRYKVTKRGQDVTLRCDPISSHATLYWYQQALGQGPEFLTYFNYEAQPDKSGLPSDRFSAERPEGSISTLTIQRTEQRDSAMYRCASSSTESGGLQETQYFGPGTRLLVL.